Listed below are T cell receptor beta chains from one sample, sequenced in a study of blood T cell repertoires in COVID-19. The method was immunoSEQ multiplex PCR; TCRdb's version includes in-frame clones alone and lacks a portion of them. The table records fewer than 300,000 clones, roughly nine tenths of them present only once. The sample consisted of peripheral blood. These receptor sequences come from a woman younger than 45 with COVID-19, enrolled during active disease. The CDR3 runs from the conserved cysteine through the conserved F or W. Fields, in order: V gene, D gene, clone size, J gene, CDR3 protein, CDR3 DNA. A D gene is named only where the DNA matches it firmly. Not every row has a clone size; where given, it reads once, few, many or a size class.

TRBV3-1/TRBV3-2	TRBD2	once	TRBJ2-1	CASSQGLAGPNEQFF	TGTGCCAGCAGCCAAGGACTAGCGGGCCCTAATGAGCAGTTCTTC
TRBV3-1/TRBV3-2	NA	NA	TRBJ1-6	CASSLNTGNSPLHF	TGTGCCAGCAGCCTCAATACAGGAAATTCACCCCTCCACTTT
TRBV4-1	NA	NA	TRBJ2-1	CASSQSQGHYNEQFF	TGCGCCAGCAGCCAAAGTCAGGGGCACTACAATGAGCAGTTCTTC
TRBV19	NA	NA	TRBJ1-2	CASSRDKDNYGYTF	TGTGCCAGTAGTAGGGACAAGGATAACTATGGCTACACCTTC
TRBV6-5	TRBD2	once	TRBJ2-1	CASSPLAGGEQFF	TGTGCCAGCAGTCCCTTGGCGGGAGGGGAGCAGTTCTTC
TRBV4-1	TRBD1	NA	TRBJ1-5	CASSQDTSGQGTNGHQPQHF	TGCGCCAGCAGCCAAGATACTTCGGGACAGGGCACTAACGGTCATCAGCCCCAGCATTTT
TRBV30	NA	NA	TRBJ2-7	CALGESSYEQYF	TGTGCCCTTGGGGAGAGCTCCTACGAGCAGTACTTC
TRBV5-4	TRBD1	NA	TRBJ2-4	CASSLDSTGGIKYF	TGTGCCAGCAGCTTAGATTCCACAGGGGGCATAAAGTACTTC
TRBV9	NA	NA	TRBJ2-7	CASSIQEGYEQYF	TGTGCCAGCAGCATTCAGGAGGGCTACGAGCAGTACTTC
TRBV19	TRBD2	NA	TRBJ2-3	CASRGLAGGRNTQYF	TGTGCCAGTAGGGGACTAGCGGGAGGGAGAAATACGCAGTATTTT
TRBV14	TRBD2	once	TRBJ2-1	CASTKATGLAGSEQFF	TGTGCCAGCACCAAGGCCACGGGACTAGCGGGAAGTGAGCAGTTCTTC
TRBV27	NA	NA	TRBJ2-1	CASSPAGLSSYNEQFF	TGTGCCAGCAGTCCGGCTGGACTGAGCTCCTACAATGAGCAGTTCTTC
TRBV30	NA	NA	TRBJ1-4	CAWSVGQGKVTNEKLFF	TGTGCCTGGAGTGTGGGGCAGGGAAAAGTGACTAATGAAAAACTGTTTTTT
TRBV5-4	TRBD1	few	TRBJ1-1	CASSPGTGSTEAFF	TGTGCCAGCAGCCCCGGGACAGGGAGCACTGAAGCTTTCTTT
TRBV5-1	TRBD1	NA	TRBJ1-2	CASSGTGTGYYGYTF	TGCGCCAGCAGCGGAACCGGGACAGGGTACTATGGCTACACCTTC
TRBV5-1	TRBD1	NA	TRBJ2-1	CASSLGETGNEQFF	TGCGCCAGCAGCTTAGGGGAGACAGGGAATGAGCAGTTCTTC
TRBV12-5	NA	NA	TRBJ1-5	CASGLEESQPQHF	TGTGCTAGTGGATTGGAGGAGAGTCAGCCCCAGCATTTT
TRBV7-2	NA	NA	TRBJ2-7	CASSTRDTLYEQYF	TGTGCCAGCAGCACCCGGGACACCCTCTACGAGCAGTACTTC
TRBV5-1	TRBD1	NA	TRBJ2-7	CASSLAGTESYEQYF	TGCGCCAGCAGCTTGGCCGGGACAGAGTCCTACGAGCAGTACTTC
TRBV5-1	NA	NA	TRBJ2-2	CASSLLRETGELFF	TGCGCCAGCAGCTTATTGAGAGAAACCGGGGAGCTGTTTTTT
TRBV28	NA	NA	TRBJ1-3	CASNPWGEGSGNTIYF	TGTGCCAGCAACCCCTGGGGGGAAGGGTCTGGAAACACCATATATTTT
TRBV9	TRBD1	NA	TRBJ2-1	CASSVRTGGINEQFF	TGTGCCAGCAGCGTTCGGACAGGGGGCATCAATGAGCAGTTCTTC
TRBV3-1/TRBV3-2	NA	NA	TRBJ2-7	CASSLGESEQYF	TGTGCCAGCAGCCTAGGAGAGAGTGAGCAGTACTTC
TRBV7-9	NA	NA	TRBJ1-5	CASSPRDFSGEPQHF	TGTGCCAGCAGCCCCAGAGATTTTAGCGGGGAGCCCCAGCATTTT
TRBV19	NA	few	TRBJ1-6	CASSDGQDNSPLHF	TGTGCCAGTAGTGATGGGCAGGATAATTCACCCCTCCACTTT
TRBV3-1/TRBV3-2	TRBD1	NA	TRBJ1-1	CASTYTGVNTEAFF	TGTGCCAGCACCTATACAGGGGTTAACACTGAAGCTTTCTTT
TRBV9	NA	NA	TRBJ1-3	CASSGSGYSGNTIYF	TGTGCCAGCAGCGGATCAGGGTATTCTGGAAACACCATATATTTT
TRBV19	TRBD1	NA	TRBJ1-2	CASSTRDRGHDLYGYTF	TGTGCCAGTAGTACCCGGGACAGGGGGCATGATTTGTATGGCTACACCTTC
TRBV7-2	TRBD1	NA	TRBJ1-2	CASSSRTGTGLYGYTF	TGTGCCAGCAGCTCCCGGACAGGGACAGGGCTGTATGGCTACACCTTC
TRBV6-5	NA	NA	TRBJ1-4	CASRKPGQTNEKLFF	TGTGCCAGCAGGAAACCGGGACAAACTAATGAAAAACTGTTTTTT
TRBV5-8	NA	NA	TRBJ2-3	CASSYTTDTQYF	TGTGCCAGCAGCTACACCACAGATACGCAGTATTTT
TRBV7-9	TRBD1	NA	TRBJ2-3	CASSRSGQTHTDTQYF	TGTGCCAGCAGCCGCTCGGGACAGACCCACACAGATACGCAGTATTTT
TRBV10-2	NA	NA	TRBJ1-1	CASSRGSNTEAFF	TGCGCCAGCAGTCGGGGATCGAACACTGAAGCTTTCTTT
TRBV2	TRBD1	NA	TRBJ2-7	CASRDRGNSYEQYF	TGTGCCAGCCGGGACAGGGGAAACTCCTACGAGCAGTACTTC
TRBV25-1	TRBD1	NA	TRBJ2-7	CASSDATGVPYEQYF	TGTGCCAGCAGTGACGCGACAGGGGTTCCCTACGAGCAGTACTTC
TRBV5-4	TRBD1	NA	TRBJ1-4	CASSPQRDRGSSNEKLFF	TGTGCCAGCAGCCCCCAACGGGACAGGGGGTCCTCTAATGAAAAACTGTTTTTT
TRBV19	TRBD1	NA	TRBJ1-1	CASSKDRGWEAFF	TGTGCCAGTAGTAAGGACAGGGGTTGGGAAGCTTTCTTT
TRBV7-9	TRBD1	NA	TRBJ1-1	CASSFQGASTEAFF	TGTGCCAGCAGCTTTCAGGGGGCGTCCACTGAAGCTTTCTTT
TRBV28	TRBD1	NA	TRBJ1-2	CASSQFGAGGNYGYTF	TGTGCCAGCAGTCAGTTCGGGGCAGGGGGGAACTATGGCTACACCTTC
TRBV11-3	NA	once	TRBJ2-3	CASSLGRVTDTQYF	TGTGCCAGCAGCTTAGGCAGGGTCACGGATACGCAGTATTTT
TRBV5-6	NA	once	TRBJ1-2	CASSSTGRGYTF	TGTGCCAGCAGCTCTACAGGGAGAGGCTACACCTTC
TRBV27	NA	once	TRBJ2-3	CASSLLWGASTDTQYF	TGTGCCAGCAGTTTATTATGGGGAGCTAGCACAGATACGCAGTATTTT
TRBV2	TRBD2	once	TRBJ2-1	CASTGLAGGINEQFF	TGTGCCAGCACCGGACTAGCGGGAGGGATCAATGAGCAGTTCTTC
TRBV19	NA	few	TRBJ1-4	CASTSFSQGHEKLFF	TGTGCCAGTACCTCCTTTTCGCAGGGGCATGAAAAACTGTTTTTT
TRBV5-6	TRBD1	few	TRBJ2-7	CASSLRRITGGAVGEQYF	TGTGCCAGCAGCTTGAGACGTATAACAGGGGGAGCGGTCGGCGAGCAGTACTTC
TRBV6-2/TRBV6-3	NA	few	TRBJ1-2	CASSYFVGGNGYTF	TGTGCCAGCAGTTATTTCGTCGGGGGGAATGGCTACACCTTC
TRBV2	TRBD2	NA	TRBJ2-3	CASSEARGGTDTQYF	TGTGCCAGCAGTGAAGCCCGGGGGGGCACAGATACGCAGTATTTT
TRBV20-1	TRBD2	once	TRBJ2-7	CSASSSGRGDYEQYF	TGCAGTGCTAGTTCAAGCGGGAGGGGGGACTACGAGCAGTACTTC
TRBV11-2	NA	NA	TRBJ1-2	CASSNRDFGYTF	TGTGCCAGCAGCAATCGGGACTTCGGCTACACCTTC
TRBV5-1	NA	NA	TRBJ1-1	CASSLEGGNTEAFF	TGCGCCAGCAGCTTGGAAGGGGGGAACACTGAAGCTTTCTTT